What follows are 32 T cell receptor beta chains derived from one specimen sequenced in a study of neurological immune-mediated disorders. TCRdb reanalysed the 5' RACE reads using MiXCR and keeps one entry per CDR3 protein. The sample carries under 50,000 distinct CDR3 sequences, under 15% recorded once. Sample time point: longitudinal time-point 2. Sequenced material: PBMCs. The receptors shown here come from a male donor with HTLV-1-associated myelopathy (HAM/TSP).

This clonotype showed up many times. The chain joins TRBV20-1 to TRBJ2-2; no reliable D call. V was clipped by 6 bases and J by 5 bases, with 7 bases between them. The CDR3 sequence is 11 residues long. Germline V CDR1 and CDR2: DFQATT, SNEGSKA (reference sequence). CDR3: CSATETGELFF. The CDR3 coding sequence is TGCAGTGCAACAGAAACCGGGGAGCTGTTTTTT.

This clonotype was observed at least ten times. This chain connects TRBV4-3 to TRBJ2-7; TRBD2 matches at 8 bases. J was trimmed by 2 bases and V by 1 base; bases with no gene match: 4. The V gene's germline CDR1 is LGHNA and CDR2 YSLEER. CDR3 length: 15 amino acids. The CDR3 loop is CASSQGRGAAYEQYF. In nucleotides, the CDR3 is TGCGCCAGCAGCCAAGGGCGGGGGGCAGCCTACGAGCAGTACTTC.

The table lists this clonotype with many counts. CDR3 region: CASRPSHGEQYF. The CDR3 bases are TGTGCCAGCAGACCCTCCCACGGAGAGCAGTACTTC. The chain uses TRBV12-3 or TRBV12-4 and TRBJ2-7; D uncertain. V gave up 6 bases and J gave up 7 bases, with 13 bases separating them. The CDR3 is 12 amino acids.

This clonotype was recorded many times. The chain carries TRBV20-1 and TRBJ2-3, with 8 nucleotides matching TRBD1. Germline V gives CDR1 DFQATT, CDR2 SNEGSKA (reference sequence). CDR3 length: 17 amino acids. Trimming at V came to 0 bases and at J to 6 bases, leaving 14 bases not matched to a gene. CDR3 sequence reads: CSARDTGGVGPADTQYF. The CDR3 bases are TGCAGTGCTAGAGATACAGGGGGAGTTGGTCCGGCGGATACGCAGTATTTT.

The chain joins TRBV20-1 to TRBJ1-1, with D possibly TRBD1 on 5 matching bases. The CDR3 is 14 amino acids. V shed 0 bases and J shed 0 bases, with 8 bases lying between them. Per germline, CDR1 DFQATT and CDR2 SNEGSKA (reference sequence). CDR3 protein: CSARDGTVNTEAFF. CDR3 DNA sequence: TGCAGTGCTAGAGACGGGACGGTGAACACTGAAGCTTTCTTT.

This clonotype was counted many times. V gene TRBV3-1 combines with J gene TRBJ2-5; the D is unclear. This CDR3 contains 12 residues. V lost 1 base, J lost 6 bases, and 6 bases lay in between. The germline CDR1 and CDR2 sequences are LGHDT and YNNKEL (reference sequence). CDR3 in amino acids: CASSQGTKTQYF. CDR3 DNA sequence: TGTGCCAGCAGCCAAGGAACGAAGACCCAGTACTTC.

The V call is TRBV29-1, the J call TRBJ2-1; the match to TRBD2 covers 10 bases. The CDR3 has 14 amino acids. Losses at the gene ends were 7 bases for V and 12 bases for J; bases not matched to a gene: 15. The V gene's germline CDR1 is SQVTM and CDR2 ANQGSEA. CDR3 nucleotide sequence: TGCAGCGACAGAGCGGGGGGGCGTGGGTGTGGGCAGTTCTTC. It specifies CSDRAGGRGCGQFF.

There are many counts of this clonotype. The V and J genes are TRBV20-1 and TRBJ2-7; D ambiguous. V was clipped by 4 bases and J by 6 bases, with 16 bases between them. The CDR3 is made up of 13 amino acids. In germline, CDR1 is DFQATT, CDR2 SNEGSKA (reference sequence). The CDR3: CSATGPEKSEQYF. In nucleotides, the CDR3 is TGCAGTGCTACTGGCCCAGAAAAAAGCGAGCAGTACTTC.

Many counts were recorded for this clonotype. In DNA, the CDR3 is TGTGCCAGCAGCCAAGAACAATGGGGAGGCTACACCTTC. This sequence encodes CASSQEQWGGYTF. V and J are TRBV3-1 and TRBJ1-2; D gene unclear. CDR1 and CDR2 from the germline V gene are LGHDT and YNNKEL (reference sequence). Trimming left V 0 bases short and J 8 bases short, with 10 bases between. The CDR3 covers 13 residues. Combining the CDR3 with reference TRBV3-1 and TRBJ1-2 gives the whole variable domain DTAVSQTPKYLVTQMGNDKSIKCEQNLGHDTMYWYKQDSKKFLKIMFSYNNKELIINETVPNRFSPKSPDKAHLNLHINSLELGDSAVYFCASSQEQWGGYTFGSGTRLTVV.

A word on this clonotype: One base away lies a much larger clone, so this may be a sequencing read error. The rearrangement uses TRBV7-8 and TRBJ1-5; the D gene is possibly TRBD1 (5 bases). This CDR3 contains 18 residues. Germline V gene data show CDR1 as SGHVS and CDR2 as FQNEAQ. Here the CDR3 reads CASSLALVGHISNKPQHF. As DNA, the CDR3 is TGTGCCAGCAGCTTAGCGCTAGTCGGACACATTAGCAATAAGCCCCAGCATTTT.

This clonotype was seen at least ten times. J is TRBJ2-5 and V is TRBV5-1; the D call may be TRBD1 or TRBD2 (5 bases each). The CDR3 spans 15 residues. CDR1 and CDR2 from the germline V gene are SGHRS and YFSETQ. Trimming cost V 4 bases and J 7 bases, with 20 bases left between them. CDR3 bases: TGCGCCAGCAGCCAAACCCCCAGGGCCGAGGGGACCCAGTACTTC. This encodes CASSQTPRAEGTQYF.

This clonotype occurred many times. The CDR3: CASSAEGYSPLHF. CDR3 sequence (DNA): TGCGCCAGCAGCGCCGAGGGGTATTCACCCCTCCACTTT. This chain links TRBV5-1 with TRBJ1-6; D might be TRBD1 (5 bases). The germline V and J ends were trimmed by 4 bases and 8 bases, with 10 bases remaining between them. The CDR3 loop spans 13 amino acids. CDR1 is SGHRS, CDR2 YFSETQ, per germline. The full variable domain, rest sourced from reference TRBV5-1 and TRBJ1-6, is KAGVTQTPRYLIKTRGQQVTLSCSPISGHRSVSWYQQTPGQGLQFLFEYFSETQRNKGNFPGRFSGRQFSNSRSEMNVSTLELGDSALYLCASSAEGYSPLHFGNGTRLTVT.

This clonotype was recorded many times. This chain uses TRBV20-1 with TRBJ1-3; D ambiguous. The CDR3 covers 14 residues. CDR1 DFQATT and CDR2 SNEGSKA come from the germline V gene (reference sequence). Trimming left V 1 base short and J 0 bases short, with 7 bases between. Here the CDR3 DNA reads TGCAGTGCTAGAGGGGGTGGCTCTGGAAACACCATATATTTT. As protein: CSARGGGSGNTIYF.

This clonotype was detected many times. The chain is built from TRBV15 and TRBJ2-7; 10 nucleotides match TRBD1. The CDR3 totals 14 residues. Trimming at V came to 0 bases and at J to 4 bases, leaving 0 bases not matched to a gene. Germline lookup yields CDR1 LNHNV and CDR2 YYDKDF (reference sequence). The CDR3 protein is CATSREGQGYEQYF. CDR3 DNA sequence: TGTGCCACCAGCAGAGAGGGACAGGGGTACGAGCAGTACTTC.

This clonotype was detected many times. The chain combines TRBV7-8 with TRBJ2-1; the D gene could be TRBD1 or TRBD2 (5 bases each). The CDR3 has 14 residues. The germline V gene has CDR1 SGHVS and CDR2 FQNEAQ. Trimming shortened V by 0 bases and J by 5 bases, and 8 bases separated the two germline ends. Here the CDR3 reads CASSLAGTNNEQFF. The CDR3 nucleotides are TGTGCCAGCAGCTTAGCGGGGACGAACAATGAGCAGTTCTTC.

In its sample, this clonotype was seen many times. The V call is TRBV28, the J call TRBJ1-1; D is unresolved. The length of the CDR3 is 14 residues. Germline V gene lookup returns CDR1 MDHEN and CDR2 SYDVKM. Trimming pared 5 bases from V and 3 bases from J, leaving 13 bases between. The CDR3 region is CASSPPGWDTEAFF. In nucleotides, the CDR3 is TGTGCCAGCAGTCCACCCGGATGGGACACTGAAGCTTTCTTT. The whole variable domain, remainder taken from reference TRBV28 and TRBJ1-1, is DVKVTQSSRYLVKRTGEKVFLECVQDMDHENMFWYRQDPGLGLRLIYFSYDVKMKEKGDIPEGYSVSREKKERFSLILESASTNQTSMYLCASSPPGWDTEAFFGQGTRLTVV.

This clonotype was observed at least ten times. The chain is built from TRBV14 and TRBJ2-5, with D tentatively TRBD1 (6 bases). The germline CDR1 and CDR2 sequences are SGHDN and FVKESK. V was trimmed by 5 bases and J by 1 base, leaving 17 bases between them. The CDR3 spans 16 residues. The CDR3 sequence is CASSKPGTNPQETQYF. The CDR3 bases are TGTGCCAGCAGCAAACCCGGGACAAACCCCCAAGAGACCCAGTACTTC.

As concerns this clonotype: Germline and junction disagree at one end, which may indicate a read error. The chain carries TRBV29-1 and TRBJ2-1; 8 bases agree with TRBD2. The CDR3 loop spans 14 amino acids. Germline CDR1 reads SQVTM; CDR2 reads ANQGSEA. The CDR3 loop is CSAILRLANNEQLF. CDR3 coding DNA: TGCAGTGCTATCCTTCGACTAGCGAACAATGAGCAGTTATTC.

This chain uses TRBV2 with TRBJ2-7; D call uncertain. Per the germline V gene, CDR1 is SNHLY and CDR2 is FYNNEI. Trimming shortened V by 1 base and J by 3 bases, and 16 bases separated the two germline ends. The CDR3 is made up of 16 amino acids. The CDR3 coding sequence is TGTGCCAGCAGTGAAGATAGCCCCGGTATGGGCTACGAGCAGTACTTC. This codes for CASSEDSPGMGYEQYF.

This clonotype was found many times. The chain is built from TRBV7-8 and TRBJ1-1; D possibly corresponds to TRBD1 (6 bases). The CDR3 has 14 amino acids. The V end lost 5 bases, the J end lost 1 base, and 11 bases lay between the germline ends. Germline loops: CDR1 SGHVS, CDR2 FQNEAQ. CDR3 sequence: CASSPRTANTEAFF. The DNA for the CDR3 is TGTGCCAGCAGCCCCCGGACAGCGAACACTGAAGCTTTCTTT.

This clonotype was recorded at least ten times. A much larger clone lies a single base off, so this may be a read error. V is TRBV5-1 and J is TRBJ1-4; D ambiguous. Trimming removed 1 base from V and 7 bases from J, with 5 bases in between. CDR3 length equals 12 residues. CDR1 is SGHRS and CDR2 is YFSETQ in the germline V gene. CDR3 sequence reads: CASSLSGEKLFF. CDR3 nucleotides: TGCGCCAGCAGCTTGTCTGGTGAAAAACTGTTTTTT.

This clonotype was seen many times. V gene TRBV12-3 or TRBV12-4 combines with J gene TRBJ2-1; perhaps TRBD2 as D (5 bases). This CDR3 region has 11 residues. Between the trimmed V and J ends, which lost 6 bases and 10 bases, there was a span of 10 bases. CDR3 in amino acids: CASRRVWEQFF. CDR3 DNA sequence: TGTGCCAGCAGGAGGGTCTGGGAGCAGTTCTTC.

This clonotype occurred many times. V and J are TRBV4-2 and TRBJ2-2; D is possibly TRBD2 (5 bases). The CDR3 is made up of 15 amino acids. Trimming took off 5 bases at V and 1 base at J, with 11 bases between the two ends. In germline, CDR1 is LGHNA, CDR2 YNFKEQ. CDR3: CASSIAGGNTGELFF. Here the CDR3 DNA reads TGTGCCAGCAGCATTGCGGGCGGGAACACCGGGGAGCTGTTTTTT.

This clonotype was seen repeatedly, ten times or more. The rearrangement uses TRBV7-2 and TRBJ2-1; TRBD2 matches at 7 bases. The CDR3 covers 13 residues. Germline lookup yields CDR1 SGHTA and CDR2 FQGNSA. V shed 5 bases, J shed 15 bases, and the junction held 13 bases outside the gene matches. CDR3 nucleotides: TGTGCCAGCAGCCCGCGACCCGAGACTAGCCCGTTCTTC. Translating gives CASSPRPETSPFF.

This clonotype was counted ten times or more. The chain joins TRBV20-1 to TRBJ2-7, with D possibly matching TRBD1 (5 bases). V was cut by 3 bases and J by 3 bases, with 12 bases left in between. From germline, CDR1 is DFQATT and CDR2 SNEGSKA (reference sequence). The CDR3 sequence is 13 residues long. CDR3 nucleotide sequence: TGCAGTGCTAGTGCCAGGGATGGCTACGAGCAGTACTTC. It encodes CSASARDGYEQYF.

This clonotype was picked up many times. The V and J genes are TRBV7-6 and TRBJ2-3; TRBD1 agrees at 8 bases. The germline gives CDR1 SGHVS, CDR2 FNYEAQ. There are 14 residues in the CDR3. V lost 8 bases to trimming and J lost 10 bases; unmatched junction nucleotides: 14. The CDR3 coding sequence is TGTGCCAGCGGGGGGTTGGCAGGGGGCGCTCCGCAGTATTTT. As protein: CASGGLAGGAPQYF.

This clonotype was recorded many times. The chain joins TRBV2 to TRBJ2-5; perhaps D is TRBD1 or TRBD2 (5 bases each). This CDR3 contains 13 residues. V dropped 5 bases and J dropped 5 bases, with 12 bases sitting between them. Germline V gene data show CDR1 as SNHLY and CDR2 as FYNNEI. CDR3 in DNA: TGTGCCAGCAGTCGTGGGGACGGGGAGACCCAGTACTTC. Translated, it gives CASSRGDGETQYF. Filled out from reference TRBV2 and TRBJ2-5, the complete variable domain reads EPEVTQTPSHQVTQMGQEVILRCVPISNHLYFYWYRQILGQKVEFLVSFYNNEISEKSEIFDDQFSVERPDGSNFTLKIRSTKLEDSAMYFCASSRGDGETQYFGPGTRLLVL.

This clonotype was counted at least ten times. V usage is TRBV20-1 and J usage is TRBJ2-3; D perhaps matches TRBD1 (6 bases). Trimming stripped 2 bases from V and 0 bases from J, with 21 bases between. The CDR3 loop spans 18 amino acids. Germline assignment: CDR1 DFQATT and CDR2 SNEGSKA (reference sequence). For the CDR3, the DNA is TGCAGTGCTAGACCGATCGTTTGGCGGACAGAAAGCACAGATACGCAGTATTTT. It translates to CSARPIVWRTESTDTQYF.

At least ten counts were recorded for this clonotype. Being one base from a much bigger clone, this may be a read error. The chain links TRBV6-6 to TRBJ2-7; TRBD1 is a possible D gene (5 bases). Germline values: CDR1 MNHNY, CDR2 SVGAGI (reference sequence). The CDR3 extends over 16 amino acids. The CDR3 region is CANSFVDSRSSYEQYF. The CDR3 DNA reads as TGTGCCAACAGTTTCGTCGACAGTAGAAGCTCCTACGAGCAGTACTTC.

This clonotype was found many times. The chain uses TRBV7-2 and TRBJ1-5; D remains ambiguous. The V end was cut by 1 base, the J end by 5 bases, with 12 bases between. Germline CDR1 and CDR2: SGHTA and FQGNSA. The CDR3 extends over 15 amino acids. DNA for the CDR3: TGTGCCAGCAGCTTAGATTCATACGGAGATCAGCCCCAGCATTTT. It encodes CASSLDSYGDQPQHF. Supplemented by reference TRBV7-2 and TRBJ1-5, the full variable domain reads GAGVSQSPSNKVTEKGKDVELRCDPISGHTALYWYRQSLGQGLEFLIYFQGNSAPDKSGLPSDRFSAERTGGSVSTLTIQRTQQEDSAVYLCASSLDSYGDQPQHFGDGTRLSIL.

Ten or more counts support this clonotype. The V gene is TRBV2, the J gene TRBJ2-1, with 11 bases identical to TRBD2. Germline loops: CDR1 SNHLY, CDR2 FYNNEI. CDR3 length equals 17 residues. V lost 5 bases, J lost 2 bases, and 8 bases stayed unmatched. The CDR3 DNA is TGTGCCAGCAGTTCCTTTCTACTAGCGGGGGCCTACAATGAGCAGTTCTTC. This codes for CASSSFLLAGAYNEQFF.

This chain uses TRBV20-1 with TRBJ2-1; TRBD2 is a possible D gene (6 bases). The germline V and J ends were trimmed by 7 bases and 3 bases, with 22 bases remaining between them. The CDR3 extends over 16 amino acids. The germline V gene encodes CDR1 DFQATT and CDR2 SNEGSKA (reference sequence). Written as DNA, the CDR3 is TGCAGTGTAAAGCGGAGGGACCCGACCTACTACAATGAGCAGTTCTTC. It specifies CSVKRRDPTYYNEQFF.